A single T cell receptor beta chain is shown here with its context. Its antigen is unknown. Per-nucleotide qualities are absent, and no much larger clonotype sits a single base away. Ficoll-Paque density gradient centrifugation was the method used to isolate PBMCs. This entry belongs to a study of T-cell memory formation after mild COVID-19 (dated by TCRdb to about 2021). Study-wide context: TCR sequence clusters from the two donors were found to be largely donor specific. In a couple of donors, T-cell clones that expanded and contracted after mild COVID-19 were followed by sequencing TCRalpha and TCRbeta repertoires longitudinally. Two young, previously healthy adult volunteers, one female and one male, were included in the cohort.

CDR3 length: 16 amino acids, cysteine to phenylalanine. Of all the DNA, just the CDR3 is kept, 48 bases in frame from base 1. According to the germline V gene, CDR1 reads MNHEY and CDR2 reads SVGAGI. Compared with germline, V lacks 6 bases and J lacks 3 bases; bases without a gene match: 11. The sequencer listed for this sample is Illumina NovaSeq 6000. Using 5'RACE with constant-segment primers, TCRalpha and TCRbeta cDNA libraries were constructed, with sample barcodes and unique molecular identifiers added in the process. Trizol reagent was used to extract RNA from every sample. The libraries were amplified in two PCR steps, and the second step added a second sample barcode and Illumina TruSeq adapters. Sequencing of libraries was performed on an Illumina NovaSeq with 2 x 150 bp paired-end reads. The authors processed their data as follows. Reads were demultiplexed and collapsed into UMI-guided consensus sequences with migec v1.2.7. With mixcr v2.1.11, UMI consensuses were aligned to TRA and TRB V and J templates and assembled into clonotypes. A clonotype was counted as expanded or contracted only when both edgeR and NoisET called the clonotype significant, with the noise models trained on biological replicates. edgeR calls used a false discovery rate-adjusted p below 0.01 and a log2 fold-change threshold of 1. PCA with hierarchical clustering of max-normalized trajectories of the 1000 most abundant clonotypes was used as exploratory dynamics analysis. Each responding clone was given a CD4 or CD8 phenotype based on the CD4+ and CD8+ repertoires, which had been sequenced separately. TCRdb applied fastp at Q25 and MiXCR to the public reads, then kept only in-frame beta chains. Every CDR3 protein is listed once, alongside the most common genes and DNA of its rows. Here the V and J calls rest on TCRdb's processing, not on the authors' analysis. The sample table lists 400,000 to 450,000 distinct CDR3 sequences, about a sixth of them with a count of one. The ten largest account for roughly 21% of the sample.

Results the study describes overall, beyond this receptor: Contracting CD4+ clones appeared mostly in the CM and EM memory subsets, whereas CD8+ clones were enriched in EMRA. Clones that contracted from day 15 to 85 showed balanced CD4/CD8 phenotypes, whereas a second wave of clones that expanded from day 15 to 37 leaned towards CD4+. SARS-CoV-2 specificity was not confirmed for the second-wave clones peaking on day 37. Some responding clones were found in pre-infection memory, which suggests that pre-existing cross-reactive memory T cells took part in the SARS-CoV-2 response. Only a couple of mild cases were covered in the study, and larger cohorts including severe cases with pre-infection samples were considered necessary.

Sequencing input: PBMCs or a T cell subset sorted from them (not recorded which). The sequence derives from a man aged 18 to 30 who had mild COVID-19 (a few samples of this study predate the infection). The sample titles of this study are shuffled in the database, so cell type and time point are left out; the donor was told from shared clones. The V and J segments used are TRBV6-5 and TRBJ1-5; 7 bases in between match TRBD1. The CDR3 amino acid sequence is: CASSPGTATFNQPQHF. Read as DNA, the sequence is TGTGCCAGCAGCCCTGGGACAGCTACCTTCAATCAGCCCCAGCATTTT.